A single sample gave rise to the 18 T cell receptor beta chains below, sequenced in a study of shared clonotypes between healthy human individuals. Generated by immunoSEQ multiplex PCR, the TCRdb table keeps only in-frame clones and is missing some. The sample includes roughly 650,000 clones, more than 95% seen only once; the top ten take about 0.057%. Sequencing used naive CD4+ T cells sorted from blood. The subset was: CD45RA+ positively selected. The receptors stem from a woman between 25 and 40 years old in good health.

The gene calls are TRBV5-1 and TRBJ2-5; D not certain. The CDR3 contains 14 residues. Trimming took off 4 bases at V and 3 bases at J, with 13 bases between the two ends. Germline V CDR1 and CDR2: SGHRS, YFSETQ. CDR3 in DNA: TGCGCCAGCAGCACCGGACGGACCAAAGAGACCCAGTACTTC. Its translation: CASSTGRTKETQYF.

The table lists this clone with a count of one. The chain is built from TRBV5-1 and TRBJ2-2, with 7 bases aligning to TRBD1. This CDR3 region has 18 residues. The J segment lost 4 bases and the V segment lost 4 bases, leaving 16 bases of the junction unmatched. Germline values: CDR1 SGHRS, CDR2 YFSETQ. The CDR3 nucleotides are TGCGCCAGCAGCGCCATGTCACGCACAGGGGATCGCACCGGGGAGCTGTTTTTT. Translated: CASSAMSRTGDRTGELFF.

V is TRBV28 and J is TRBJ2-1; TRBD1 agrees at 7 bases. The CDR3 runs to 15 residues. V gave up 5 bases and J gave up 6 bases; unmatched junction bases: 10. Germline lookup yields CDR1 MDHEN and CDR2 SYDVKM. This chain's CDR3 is CASSPDREFSNEQFF. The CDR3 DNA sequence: TGTGCCAGCAGTCCTGACAGGGAGTTCAGCAATGAGCAGTTCTTC.

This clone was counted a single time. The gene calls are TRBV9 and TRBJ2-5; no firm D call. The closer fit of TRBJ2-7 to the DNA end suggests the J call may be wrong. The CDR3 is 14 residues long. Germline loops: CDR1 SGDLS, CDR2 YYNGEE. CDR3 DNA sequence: TGTGCCAGCAGCGCCCCCGTCCCGCCCTACGAGCAGTACTTC. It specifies CASSAPVPPYEQYF.

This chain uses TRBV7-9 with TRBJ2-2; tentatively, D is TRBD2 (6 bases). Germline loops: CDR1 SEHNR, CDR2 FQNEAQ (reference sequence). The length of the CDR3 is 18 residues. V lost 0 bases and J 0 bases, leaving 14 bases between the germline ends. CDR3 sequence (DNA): TGTGCCAGCAGCTTAGCGGTGGCTAGCGCAGCGAACACCGGGGAGCTGTTTTTT. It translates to CASSLAVASAANTGELFF.

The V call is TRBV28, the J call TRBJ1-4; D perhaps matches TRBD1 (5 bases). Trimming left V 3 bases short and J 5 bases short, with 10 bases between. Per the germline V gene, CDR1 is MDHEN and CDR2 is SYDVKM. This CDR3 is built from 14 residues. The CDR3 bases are TGTGCCAGCAGTTTTGGGGACCTAAATGAAAAACTGTTTTTT. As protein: CASSFGDLNEKLFF.

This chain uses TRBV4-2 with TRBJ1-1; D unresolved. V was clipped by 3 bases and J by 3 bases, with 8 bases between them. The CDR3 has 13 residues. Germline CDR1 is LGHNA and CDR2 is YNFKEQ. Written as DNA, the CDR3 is TGTGCCAGCAGCCACCCCCGGGACACTGAAGCTTTCTTT. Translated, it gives CASSHPRDTEAFF.

CDR3 sequence reads: CASSPFGRLAGERNTQYF. The CDR3 DNA is TGTGCCAGCAGCCCGTTCGGAAGACTAGCGGGAGAGAGGAATACGCAGTATTTT. This chain uses TRBV7-2 with TRBJ2-3; 12 bases line up with TRBD2. Germline-derived CDR1 and CDR2 are SGHTA and FQGNSA. With 5 bases clipped from V and 7 bases from J, the junction kept 16 bases outside the gene matches. This CDR3 has 18 amino acids.

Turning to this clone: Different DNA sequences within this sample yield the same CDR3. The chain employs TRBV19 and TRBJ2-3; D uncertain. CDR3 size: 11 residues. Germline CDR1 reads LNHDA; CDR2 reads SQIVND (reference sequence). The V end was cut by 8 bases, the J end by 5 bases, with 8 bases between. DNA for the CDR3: TGTGCCAGTTCCTCGGGAGATACGCAGTATTTT. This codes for CASSSGDTQYF.

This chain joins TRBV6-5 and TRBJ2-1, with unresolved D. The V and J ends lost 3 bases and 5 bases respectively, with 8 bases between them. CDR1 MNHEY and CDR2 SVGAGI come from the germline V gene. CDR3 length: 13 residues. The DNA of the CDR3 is TGTGCCAGCAGTTATATTGGCGACAATGAGCAGTTCTTC. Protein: CASSYIGDNEQFF.

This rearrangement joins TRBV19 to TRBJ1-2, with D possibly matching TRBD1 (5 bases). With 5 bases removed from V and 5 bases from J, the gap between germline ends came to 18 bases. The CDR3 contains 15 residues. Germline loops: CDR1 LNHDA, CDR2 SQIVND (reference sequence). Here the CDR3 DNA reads TGTGCCAGTAGTCCGGGGACGGCAGAGGAATATGGCTACACCTTC. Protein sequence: CASSPGTAEEYGYTF.

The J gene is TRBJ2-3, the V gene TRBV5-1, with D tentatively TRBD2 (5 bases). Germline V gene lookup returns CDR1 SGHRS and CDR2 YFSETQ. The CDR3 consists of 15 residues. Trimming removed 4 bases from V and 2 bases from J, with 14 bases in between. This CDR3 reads CASSQAEPITDTQYF. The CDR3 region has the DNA TGCGCCAGCAGCCAAGCGGAACCTATCACAGATACGCAGTATTTT.

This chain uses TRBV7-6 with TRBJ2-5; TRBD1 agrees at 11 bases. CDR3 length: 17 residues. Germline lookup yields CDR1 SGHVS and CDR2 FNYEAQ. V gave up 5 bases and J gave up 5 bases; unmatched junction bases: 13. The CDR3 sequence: CASSPNIGQGAWETQYF. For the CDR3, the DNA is TGTGCCAGCAGCCCCAATATTGGACAGGGGGCATGGGAGACCCAGTACTTC.

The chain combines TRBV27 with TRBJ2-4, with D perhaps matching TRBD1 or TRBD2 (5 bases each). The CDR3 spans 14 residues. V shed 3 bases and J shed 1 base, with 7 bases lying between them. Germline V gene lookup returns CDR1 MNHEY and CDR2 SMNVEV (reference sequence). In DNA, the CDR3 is TGTGCCAGCAGTTTGGGGGTTGCCAAAAACATTCAGTACTTC. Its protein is CASSLGVAKNIQYF.

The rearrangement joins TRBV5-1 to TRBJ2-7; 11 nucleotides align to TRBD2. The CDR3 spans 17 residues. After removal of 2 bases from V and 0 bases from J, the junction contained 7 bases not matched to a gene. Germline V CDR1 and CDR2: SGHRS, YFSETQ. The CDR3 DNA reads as TGCGCCAGCAGCTTAGGACTAGCGGGCCCGAGCTCCTACGAGCAGTACTTC. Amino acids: CASSLGLAGPSSYEQYF.

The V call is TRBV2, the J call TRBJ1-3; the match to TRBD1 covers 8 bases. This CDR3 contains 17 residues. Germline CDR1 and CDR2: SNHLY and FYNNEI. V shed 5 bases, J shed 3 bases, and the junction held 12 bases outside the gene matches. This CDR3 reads CASSLWTPGGSGNTIYF. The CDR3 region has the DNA TGTGCCAGCAGTCTTTGGACTCCAGGGGGCAGTGGAAACACCATATATTTT.

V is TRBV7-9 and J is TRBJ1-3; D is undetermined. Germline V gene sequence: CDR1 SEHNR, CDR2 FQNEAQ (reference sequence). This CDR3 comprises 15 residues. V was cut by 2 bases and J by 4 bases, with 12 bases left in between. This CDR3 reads CASSLTQGEGNTIYF. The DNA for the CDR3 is TGTGCCAGCAGCTTAACCCAAGGTGAAGGAAACACCATATATTTT. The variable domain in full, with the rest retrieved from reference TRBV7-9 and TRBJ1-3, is DTGVSQNPRHKITKRGQNVTFRCDPISEHNRLYWYRQTLGQGPEFLTYFQNEAQLEKSRLLSDRFSAERPKGSFSTLEIQRTEQGDSAMYLCASSLTQGEGNTIYFGEGSWLTVV.

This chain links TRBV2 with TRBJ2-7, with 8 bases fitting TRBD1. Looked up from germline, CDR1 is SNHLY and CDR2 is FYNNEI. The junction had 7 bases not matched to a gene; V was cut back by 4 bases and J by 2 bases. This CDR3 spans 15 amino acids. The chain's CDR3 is CASSVRQGIPYEQYF. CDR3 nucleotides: TGTGCCAGCAGTGTTCGACAGGGGATCCCCTACGAGCAGTACTTC.